The 4 T cell receptor beta chains presented below share a single source sample, sequenced in a study of blood T cell repertoires in COVID-19. Assay used: immunoSEQ multiplex PCR; TCRdb lists only in-frame clones, some missing. Among roughly 200,000 clones listed, around 82% were seen once. Specimen: peripheral blood. The receptors were gathered from a man aged 35-49 years with active or convalescent COVID-19.

This chain uses TRBV7-6 with TRBJ1-3, with TRBD1 identical over 9 bases. V was pared by 1 base and J by 4 bases, with 5 bases of the junction left unmatched. CDR1 and CDR2 (germline): SGHVS, FNYEAQ. This CDR3 region has 16 residues. The chain's CDR3 is CASSLGTGVPGNTIYF. For the CDR3, the DNA is TGTGCCAGCAGCTTAGGGACAGGGGTTCCGGGAAACACCATATATTTT.

Comments on this clone: The identical CDR3 is also encoded by other nucleotide sequences in the sample. The CDR3 coding sequence is TGTGCCAGTAGTATAGGCGGATTGAACACTGAAGCTTTCTTT. Translation gives CASSIGGLNTEAFF. The chain combines TRBV19 with TRBJ1-1, with D unclear. Trimming took 1 base from V and 0 from J, leaving 6 bases between them. The V gene's germline CDR1 is LNHDA and CDR2 SQIVND (reference sequence). The CDR3 is made up of 14 amino acids. The full variable domain, completed using reference TRBV19 and TRBJ1-1, is DGGITQSPKYLFRKEGQNVTLSCEQNLNHDAMYWYRQDPGQGLRLIYYSQIVNDFQKGDIAEGYSVSREKKESFPLTVTSAQKNPTAFYLCASSIGGLNTEAFFGQGTRLTVV.

This clone has only one observation. The chain employs TRBV9 and TRBJ1-6; D is undetermined. V lost 4 bases and J 9 bases, leaving 17 bases between the germline ends. CDR1 and CDR2 from the germline V gene are SGDLS and YYNGEE. The CDR3 is 15 amino acids. CDR3 loop: CASSPRFERVSPLHF. The CDR3 region has the DNA TGTGCCAGCAGCCCCCGTTTTGAGCGGGTTTCACCCCTCCACTTT.

The rearrangement joins TRBV6-2 or TRBV6-3 to TRBJ1-1, with D possibly being TRBD1 (5 bases). Trimming stripped 5 bases from V and 0 bases from J, with 7 bases between. The CDR3 contains 13 residues. Germline V gene data show CDR1 as MNHEY and CDR2 as SVGEGT. The chain's CDR3 is CASSPQVNTEAFF. CDR3 DNA sequence: TGTGCCAGCAGTCCACAGGTGAACACTGAAGCTTTCTTT.